These 31 T cell receptor beta chains were sequenced from one sample in a study of blood T cell repertoires in COVID-19. This table comes from immunoSEQ multiplex PCR, and its TCRdb copy is limited to in-frame clones, with some not included. Seen here are about 190,000 clones, roughly 88% observed once, and the top ten hold 5% to 7.5%. The sequencing sample was made of peripheral blood. The source of these receptors is a woman aged 35 to 49 who had recovered from COVID-19.

The table lists this clone with a count of one. The V and J genes are TRBV2 and TRBJ2-1; the D is unclear. The germline V and J ends were trimmed by 7 bases and 8 bases, with 9 bases remaining between them. Germline values: CDR1 SNHLY, CDR2 FYNNEI. CDR3 length: 11 amino acids. The chain's CDR3 is CASKYSHEQFF. DNA of the CDR3: TGTGCCAGCAAATATAGCCATGAGCAGTTCTTC.

V usage is TRBV30 and J usage is TRBJ1-2, with TRBD1 matching 11 bases. V was pared by 8 bases and J by 7 bases, with 9 bases of the junction left unmatched. The CDR3 has 13 residues. Germline V gives CDR1 GTSNPN, CDR2 SVGIG (reference sequence). The CDR3 region is CAADGQGAGGYTF. In DNA, the CDR3 is TGTGCCGCCGATGGACAGGGGGCCGGTGGCTACACCTTC.

This chain links TRBV19 with TRBJ2-7; D might be TRBD2 (6 bases). The CDR3 sequence is 15 residues long. CDR1 LNHDA and CDR2 SQIVND come from the germline V gene (reference sequence). V shed 6 bases and J shed 4 bases, with 19 bases lying between them. The CDR3 reads CASSTSGRGPYEQYF. The DNA for the CDR3 is TGTGCCAGTAGCACAAGCGGGCGCGGACCATACGAGCAGTACTTC.

A single count supports this clone. The genes are TRBV7-2 and TRBJ2-3, with 12 positions matching TRBD2. Per the germline V gene, CDR1 is SGHTA and CDR2 is FQGNSA. The CDR3 has 19 amino acids. V shed 1 base, J shed 4 bases, and the junction held 12 bases outside the gene matches. Here the CDR3 reads CASSLVVIVASGRADTQYF. The CDR3 DNA follows: TGTGCCAGCAGCTTAGTCGTTATCGTCGCTAGCGGGAGGGCAGATACGCAGTATTTT.

The chain uses TRBV5-4 and TRBJ2-7; a possible D gene is TRBD2 (6 bases). Trimming removed 2 bases from V and 3 bases from J, with 12 bases in between. Germline CDR1 reads SGHNT; CDR2 reads YYREEE (reference sequence). The CDR3 runs 14 residues. The CDR3 sequence: CASSFGTGVYEQYF. The CDR3 DNA reads as TGTGCCAGCAGCTTTGGGACGGGGGTCTACGAGCAGTACTTC.

The rearrangement joins TRBV30 to TRBJ1-5; D perhaps matches TRBD1 (6 bases). CDR3 length equals 14 residues. CDR1 is GTSNPN, CDR2 SVGIG, per germline (reference sequence). The V and J ends lost 0 bases and 5 bases respectively, with 11 bases between them. The CDR3 DNA follows: TGTGCCTGGAGTGTACCAGGGGTGGATCAGCCCCAGCATTTT. Its protein product is CAWSVPGVDQPQHF.

The gene calls are TRBV9 and TRBJ2-5; the match to TRBD1 covers 8 bases. This CDR3 region has 15 residues. V shed 0 bases, J shed 5 bases, and the junction held 6 bases outside the gene matches. Germline CDR1 is SGDLS and CDR2 is YYNGEE. This chain's CDR3 is CASSVAGQGAETQYF. The CDR3 region has the DNA TGTGCCAGCAGCGTAGCCGGACAGGGCGCTGAGACCCAGTACTTC. The full variable domain, with the rest looked up from reference TRBV9 and TRBJ2-5, is DSGVTQTPKHLITATGQRVTLRCSPRSGDLSVYWYQQSLDQGLQFLIQYYNGEERAKGNILERFSAQQFPDLHSELNLSSLELGDSALYFCASSVAGQGAETQYFGPGTRLLVL.

This chain joins TRBV29-1 and TRBJ1-1; 9 nucleotides agree with TRBD1. Per germline, CDR1 SQVTM and CDR2 ANQGSEA. V lost 4 bases, J lost 5 bases, and 5 bases stayed unmatched. This CDR3 is 13 amino acids long. The CDR3 spells CSVVPGTGTEAFF. The DNA for the CDR3 is TGCAGCGTTGTACCAGGGACAGGGACTGAAGCTTTCTTT.

The rearrangement joins TRBV6-5 to TRBJ1-2; 7 bases map to TRBD1. CDR1 is MNHEY and CDR2 is SVGAGI in the germline V gene. V shed 7 bases and J 2 bases; nucleotides not matched to a gene: 1. The length of the CDR3 is 12 residues. CDR3 protein: CASTDRNYGYTF. The CDR3 bases are TGTGCCAGCACGGACAGGAACTATGGCTACACCTTC.

This chain connects TRBV19 to TRBJ2-3; 8 bases agree with TRBD2. The CDR3 is 15 residues long. Germline CDR1 LNHDA, CDR2 SQIVND (reference sequence). V lost 7 bases and J lost 0; bases outside the gene matches: 6. The CDR3 sequence: CASNWGTRSTDTQYF. The CDR3 coding sequence is TGTGCCAGTAATTGGGGGACTAGAAGCACAGATACGCAGTATTTT.

The chain has TRBV2 and TRBJ1-1; 7 bases agree with TRBD1. The germline gives CDR1 SNHLY, CDR2 FYNNEI. This CDR3 has 17 residues. With 6 bases clipped from V and 3 bases from J, the junction kept 16 bases outside the gene matches. This CDR3 reads CASSTQGEGRPDTEAFF. The CDR3 nucleotides read TGTGCCAGCAGCACCCAGGGGGAAGGACGGCCGGACACTGAAGCTTTCTTT.

This sequence joins TRBV20-1 and TRBJ1-2; D perhaps matches TRBD1 (6 bases). The ends were cut back, 3 bases at V and 0 bases at J, with 17 bases in the middle. CDR3 length equals 16 residues. Germline lookup yields CDR1 DFQATT and CDR2 SNEGSKA (reference sequence). CDR3 in amino acids: CSASQGPGTTNYGYTF. The CDR3 DNA is TGCAGTGCTAGTCAGGGTCCAGGGACAACTAACTATGGCTACACCTTC.

The genes are TRBV29-1 and TRBJ1-2, with TRBD1 matching over 11 bases. V lost 7 bases, J lost 2 bases, and 9 bases stayed unmatched. The CDR3 sequence is 15 residues long. Germline V gene data show CDR1 as SQVTM and CDR2 as ANQGSEA. The DNA of the CDR3 is TGCAGCGCCCAGGGACAGGGGGAGGGGAACTATGGCTACACCTTC. Translated: CSAQGQGEGNYGYTF. The entire variable domain, with the rest obtained from reference TRBV29-1 and TRBJ1-2, is as follows: SAVISQKPSRDICQRGTSLTIQCQVDSQVTMMFWYRQQPGQSLTLIATANQGSEATYESGFVIDKFPISRPNLTFSTLTVSNMSPEDSSIYLCSAQGQGEGNYGYTFGSGTRLTVV.

The chain recombines TRBV25-1 with TRBJ2-5; maybe TRBD1 (5 bases). The CDR3 runs to 13 residues. Per germline, CDR1 MGHDK and CDR2 SYGVNS. Trimming stripped 6 bases from V and 7 bases from J, with 15 bases between. The CDR3 protein is CASRTDRTVTQYF. In DNA, the CDR3 is TGTGCCAGCAGAACTGACAGAACCGTGACCCAGTACTTC. Supplemented by reference TRBV25-1 and TRBJ2-5, the full variable domain reads EADIYQTPRYLVIGTGKKITLECSQTMGHDKMYWYQQDPGMELHLIHYSYGVNSTEKGDLSSESTVSRIRTEHFPLTLESARPSHTSQYLCASRTDRTVTQYFGPGTRLLVL.

The DNA of the CDR3 is TGTGCCTGGAGTCCACACAGGTCAGATACGCAGTATTTT. Its translation: CAWSPHRSDTQYF. The V call is TRBV30, the J call TRBJ2-3, with a weak D call TRBD1 (5 bases). The CDR3 runs to 13 residues. The germline V and J ends were trimmed by 2 bases and 4 bases, with 10 bases remaining between them. In germline, CDR1 is GTSNPN, CDR2 SVGIG (reference sequence).

The chain joins TRBV24-1 to TRBJ2-2, with a tentative D call TRBD2 (6 bases). The CDR3 totals 15 residues. In germline, CDR1 is KGHDR, CDR2 SFDVKD. Trimming cost V 6 bases and J 4 bases, with 14 bases left between them. Here the CDR3 reads CATSLTGLTTGELFF. The DNA of the CDR3 is TGTGCCACCAGTCTGACGGGACTGACCACCGGGGAGCTGTTTTTT.

The chain has TRBV18 and TRBJ2-7, with D possibly TRBD1 on 5 matching bases. The CDR3 spans 13 residues. Germline V lookup: CDR1 KGHSH, CDR2 LQKENI. V shed 2 bases and J shed 4 bases, with 9 bases lying between them. The CDR3 DNA sequence: TGTGCCAGCTCACCAGGGGCCCCTTACGAGCAGTACTTC. Protein: CASSPGAPYEQYF.

The V and J genes are TRBV5-1 and TRBJ2-2; 9 bases agree with TRBD1. After removal of 4 bases from V and 5 bases from J, the junction contained 9 bases not matched to a gene. The CDR3 is 16 residues long. The germline V gene has CDR1 SGHRS and CDR2 YFSETQ. CDR3 region: CASSTTGGAYTGELFF. The CDR3 nucleotides read TGCGCCAGCAGCACTACAGGGGGCGCGTATACCGGGGAGCTGTTTTTT.

V and J are TRBV11-1 and TRBJ2-1; 9 bases are a match to TRBD2. With V trimmed by 3 bases and J by 2 bases, 2 bases remained unmatched. The germline CDR1 and CDR2 sequences are SGHAT and FQDESV (reference sequence). This CDR3 region has 15 residues. CDR3 loop: CASSFASGAYNEQFF. In DNA form, the CDR3 reads TGTGCCAGCAGCTTCGCTAGCGGGGCCTACAATGAGCAGTTCTTC.

The chain carries TRBV29-1 and TRBJ2-1; TRBD2 is a possible D gene (7 bases). This CDR3 spans 15 amino acids. V lost 6 bases to trimming and J lost 0 bases, with 15 bases between them. From germline, CDR1 is SQVTM and CDR2 ANQGSEA. The CDR3 spells CSVLGGRGSYNEQFF. CDR3 bases: TGCAGCGTCCTCGGGGGGCGCGGCTCCTACAATGAGCAGTTCTTC.

This rearrangement joins TRBV9 to TRBJ2-2; TRBD2 aligns across 10 bases. V lost 7 bases, J lost 6 bases, and 6 bases stayed unmatched. There are 14 residues in the CDR3. Germline CDR1 and CDR2: SGDLS and YYNGEE. Here the CDR3 reads CASGASGSSGELFF. As DNA, the CDR3 is TGTGCCAGCGGAGCTAGCGGGAGTTCCGGGGAGCTGTTTTTT.

J is TRBJ2-2 and V is TRBV20-1; 11 nucleotides agree with TRBD2. V was clipped by 3 bases and J by 7 bases; unmatched bases: 7. The CDR3 runs 15 residues. Germline CDR1 is DFQATT and CDR2 is SNEGSKA (reference sequence). DNA for the CDR3: TGCAGTGCTAGTACTAGCGGGAGTTTGATCGGGGAGCTGTTTTTT. This codes for CSASTSGSLIGELFF.

The J gene is TRBJ2-1, the V gene TRBV24-1; 7 nucleotides align to TRBD1. Losses at the gene ends were 10 bases for V and 0 bases for J; bases not matched to a gene: 17. The CDR3 loop spans 18 amino acids. Germline assignment: CDR1 KGHDR and CDR2 SFDVKD. The chain's CDR3 is CATGTANHLVSSYNEQFF. DNA for the CDR3: TGTGCCACGGGGACAGCAAACCACCTTGTCAGCTCCTACAATGAGCAGTTCTTC.

The chain uses TRBV7-3 and TRBJ1-2, with D maybe TRBD1 (5 bases). CDR1 SGHTA and CDR2 FQGTGA come from the germline V gene. V lost 4 bases, J lost 4 bases, and 13 bases lay in between. The CDR3 runs to 14 residues. CDR3 region: CASSSASRAYGYTF. Here the CDR3 DNA reads TGTGCCAGCAGCTCCGCGTCCAGGGCCTATGGCTACACCTTC.

The genes are TRBV24-1 and TRBJ2-5; TRBD2 matches 9 bases. The germline CDR1 and CDR2 sequences are KGHDR and SFDVKD. CDR3 length equals 17 residues. Unmatched junction bases numbered 10, after V lost 2 bases and J lost 4 bases. CDR3 protein: CATSDSIAGESRETQYF. CDR3 sequence (DNA): TGTGCCACCAGTGATTCCATAGCGGGAGAGTCTAGAGAGACCCAGTACTTC.

This chain connects TRBV28 to TRBJ2-1; 9 bases align to TRBD2. Looked up from germline, CDR1 is MDHEN and CDR2 is SYDVKM. Unmatched junction bases numbered 9, after V lost 6 bases and J lost 3 bases. The CDR3 covers 16 residues. CDR3 sequence reads: CASRTQAGGNYNEQFF. Here the CDR3 DNA reads TGTGCCAGCAGGACGCAAGCGGGAGGAAACTACAATGAGCAGTTCTTC.

The CDR3 region is CASSLGTGGLETQYF. The CDR3 DNA follows: TGCGCCAGCAGCTTAGGTACAGGGGGTTTGGAGACCCAGTACTTC. The chain recombines TRBV5-1 with TRBJ2-5, with TRBD1 matching 8 bases. The CDR3 has 15 amino acids. CDR1 is SGHRS and CDR2 is YFSETQ in the germline V gene. V was clipped by 2 bases and J by 5 bases; unmatched bases: 8. Together with reference TRBV5-1 and TRBJ2-5, the CDR3 gives the full variable domain: KAGVTQTPRYLIKTRGQQVTLSCSPISGHRSVSWYQQTPGQGLQFLFEYFSETQRNKGNFPGRFSGRQFSNSRSEMNVSTLELGDSALYLCASSLGTGGLETQYFGPGTRLLVL.

This clone turned up a few times. The J gene is TRBJ2-7, the V gene TRBV6-6, with TRBD2 identical over 11 bases. The CDR3 has 14 residues. The germline gives CDR1 MNHNY, CDR2 SVGAGI (reference sequence). J was trimmed by 6 bases and V by 6 bases; bases with no gene match: 7. In nucleotides, the CDR3 is TGTGCCAGCAGGGGGACTAGCGGCCCCCGCGAGCAGTACTTC. As protein: CASRGTSGPREQYF.

This rearrangement joins TRBV2 to TRBJ2-3; D is possibly TRBD1 (6 bases). This CDR3 is built from 16 residues. V was clipped by 6 bases and J by 4 bases, with 20 bases between them. Germline V lookup: CDR1 SNHLY, CDR2 FYNNEI. The CDR3 spells CASSPTRGSGADTQYF. Written as DNA, the CDR3 is TGTGCCAGCAGCCCTACCAGGGGATCTGGGGCAGATACGCAGTATTTT.

J is TRBJ1-1 and V is TRBV10-3; TRBD1 matches 9 bases. The CDR3 has 15 residues. J lost 0 bases, V lost 6 bases, and 5 bases had no gene match. Germline assignment: CDR1 ENHRY and CDR2 SYGVKD. In DNA, the CDR3 is TGTGCCATCAGGCGGACAGGGGAGGTGAACACTGAAGCTTTCTTT. Residues: CAIRRTGEVNTEAFF.

The chain couples TRBV19 to TRBJ2-7, with 8 bases aligning to TRBD2. V lost 3 bases and J lost 3; bases outside the gene matches: 10. The germline V gene encodes CDR1 LNHDA and CDR2 SQIVND (reference sequence). The CDR3 length is 16 residues. The CDR3 sequence is CASSMLGGGRSYEQYF. In nucleotides, the CDR3 is TGTGCCAGTAGTATGTTGGGTGGCGGGAGGAGCTACGAGCAGTACTTC.